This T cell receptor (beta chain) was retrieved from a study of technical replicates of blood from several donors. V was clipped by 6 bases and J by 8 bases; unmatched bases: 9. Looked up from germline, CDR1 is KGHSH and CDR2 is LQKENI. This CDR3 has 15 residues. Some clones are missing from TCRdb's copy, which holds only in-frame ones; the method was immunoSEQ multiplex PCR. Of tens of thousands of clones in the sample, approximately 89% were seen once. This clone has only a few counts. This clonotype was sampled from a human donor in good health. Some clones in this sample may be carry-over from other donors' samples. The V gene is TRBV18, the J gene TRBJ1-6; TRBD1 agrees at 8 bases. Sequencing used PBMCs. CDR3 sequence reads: CASSMRQGTDSPLHF. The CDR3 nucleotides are TGTGCCAGCTCGATGCGACAGGGGACGGATTCACCCCTCCACTTT.